This record concerns one T cell receptor (beta chain) sequence. The sample comes from a study of blood T cell repertoires in COVID-19. Assay used: immunoSEQ multiplex PCR; TCRdb lists only in-frame clones, some missing. The profile shows 150,000 to 190,000 clones, 75% to 85% of them singletons. The sample comprised peripheral blood. This TCR was sampled from a man aged 60 to 75 with acute or convalescent COVID-19.

This CDR3 is CAISLDRGEQYF. CDR3 in DNA: TGTGCCATCAGCCTAGACAGGGGAGAGCAGTACTTC. V is TRBV10-3 and J is TRBJ2-7, with 8 nucleotides matching TRBD1. Trimming cost V 6 bases and J 7 bases; bases outside gene matches: 5. The CDR3 is 12 amino acids. Germline values: CDR1 ENHRY, CDR2 SYGVKD.